A selection of T cell receptor beta chains follows, all from one sample in a study of identical twins. MiXCR, run by TCRdb on the 5' RACE reads, gives a single entry per CDR3 protein. This table has roughly 260,000 distinct CDR3 sequences, approximately 6.8% appearing once. The sample was also linked to a second study, of yellow fever vaccine responses in identical twins.

The sequencing input was CD8+ T cells sorted from blood. The receptors were sampled from a woman between 18 and 29 years old in good health. Each CDR3 is given with its conserved first and last residue. A D gene is named only where the DNA matches it firmly. Size values are once, few and many counts, or a class for expanded clones, and some rows have none.

J gene | clone size | D gene | V gene | CDR3 DNA | CDR3 protein
TRBJ1-2 | NA | TRBD1 | TRBV29-1 | TGCAGCGTTATGACAGGGTACTATGGCTACACCTTC | CSVMTGYYGYTF
TRBJ2-7 | NA | NA | TRBV5-1 | TGCGCCAGCAGCTTGACCCAGGGAGAGCAGTACTTC | CASSLTQGEQYF
TRBJ2-3 | many | NA | TRBV10-3 | TGTGCCATCAGGGAGGGGGGCCGCACAGATACGCAGTATTTT | CAIREGGRTDTQYF
TRBJ2-1 | many | TRBD1 | TRBV27 | TGTGCCAGCAGTTTAGGGACAGGTCGCAATGAGCAGTTCTTC | CASSLGTGRNEQFF
TRBJ2-5 | NA | NA | TRBV12-3/TRBV12-4 | TGTGCCAGCCAAGGACTGTCCCACCAAGAGACCCAGTACTTC | CASQGLSHQETQYF
TRBJ2-7 | few | NA | TRBV27 | TGTGCCAGCAGTTTGGGCAGTTGGGGGTACGAGCAGTACTTC | CASSLGSWGYEQYF
TRBJ2-1 | few | NA | TRBV12-3/TRBV12-4 | TGTGCCAGCAGTTCAACGCGACAGTACAATGAGCAGTTCTTC | CASSSTRQYNEQFF
TRBJ2-2 | few | TRBD2 | TRBV7-9 | TGTGCCAGCAGCCGACTAGCGGGGGCCTCGAACACCGGGGAGCTGTTTTTT | CASSRLAGASNTGELFF
TRBJ2-2 | NA | NA | TRBV7-9 | TGTGCCAGCAGCTTAGAAGGGGGGGACACCGGGGAGCTGTTTTTT | CASSLEGGDTGELFF
TRBJ2-3 | NA | NA | TRBV27 | TGTGCCAGCAGCCCGACGGATCTAGATACGCAGTATTTT | CASSPTDLDTQYF
TRBJ2-7 | NA | TRBD2 | TRBV12-3/TRBV12-4 | TGTGCCAGCGCCACGAGAGGACTAGCGGGAGATATTCTCCTCTACGAGCAGTACTTC | CASATRGLAGDILLYEQYF
TRBJ2-3 | NA | TRBD2 | TRBV20-1 | TGCAGTACCCTTTCCGGGACTAGCGGGAGTGATACGCAGTATTTT | CSTLSGTSGSDTQYF
TRBJ2-1 | many | TRBD2 | TRBV7-9 | TGTGCCAGCAGCCCCATGCGACTAGCGGAAGACAATGAGCAGTTCTTC | CASSPMRLAEDNEQFF
TRBJ2-1 | NA | TRBD1 | TRBV7-8 | TGTGCCAGCAGCTTACCCCGGGACAGACCAAACAATGAGCAGTTCTTC | CASSLPRDRPNNEQFF
TRBJ2-7 | NA | TRBD1 | TRBV7-2 | TGTGCCAGCAGCCCAGAACAGGGGTCCTACGAGCAGTACTTC | CASSPEQGSYEQYF
TRBJ1-2 | many | NA | TRBV29-1 | TGCAGCGTTGTAGGAGGGGTACAAGATGGCTACACCTTC | CSVVGGVQDGYTF
TRBJ2-7 | many | NA | TRBV7-9 | TGTGCCAGCAGCCCCATTCAAGACGGAAGCTACGAGCAGTACTTC | CASSPIQDGSYEQYF
TRBJ2-2 | few | NA | TRBV4-1 | TGCGCCAGCAGCCAAGTCCGGGGCGGGGAGCTGTTTTTT | CASSQVRGGELFF
TRBJ2-7 | NA | TRBD1 | TRBV4-1 | TGCGCCAGCAGCCAAGACTGGACAGGGGCCCTCATTCCACTGGAGCAGTACTTC | CASSQDWTGALIPLEQYF
TRBJ2-5 | few | NA | TRBV7-9 | TGTGCCAGCAGCCTCGTGGGCCTAGAGACCCAGTACTTC | CASSLVGLETQYF
TRBJ2-1 | few | TRBD2 | TRBV7-3 | TGTGCCAGCAGCTTAAGTAGCATGACTAGCGAAATTCTCGATGAGCAGTTCTTC | CASSLSSMTSEILDEQFF
TRBJ2-3 | NA | NA | TRBV19 | TGTGCCAGTAGTATGTTCGGGCCTAGCACAGATACGCAGTATTTT | CASSMFGPSTDTQYF
TRBJ2-3 | few | TRBD2 | TRBV20-1 | TGCAGTGCGACGGGTTGGACTAGCGGAGGGGCAGATACGCAGTATTTT | CSATGWTSGGADTQYF
TRBJ1-1 | NA | NA | TRBV2 | TGTGCCAGCAGTGACCCGTTCTCCCTGAACACTGAAGCTTTCTTT | CASSDPFSLNTEAFF
TRBJ2-1 | few | TRBD2 | TRBV7-3 | TGTGCCAGCAGCTTAAGCCAAGCGGGAGATGATGAGCAGTTCTTC | CASSLSQAGDDEQFF
TRBJ2-5 | NA | NA | TRBV27 | TGTGCCAGCAGCTCGACAGACTCCCAAGAGACCCAGTACTTC | CASSSTDSQETQYF